This is a list of T cell receptor beta chains from one sample in a study of blood T cell repertoires in COVID-19. The data were produced by immunoSEQ multiplex PCR, yet TCRdb's version contains in-frame clones alone and is incomplete. The table records around 230,000 clones, about 88% of them present only once. The sample consisted of peripheral blood. The receptors derive from a man between 35 and 55 years old with acute or convalescent COVID-19. Both conserved end residues are part of each CDR3. Fields, in order: CDR3 length, J gene, clone size, V gene, D gene, CDR3 protein, CDR3 DNA. The D gene is left open where the match is weak. Not all rows give a size; the values are once, few, many and, for expanded clones, a class.

14,TRBJ1-2,once,TRBV30,TRBD1,CAWSWDRVGYGYTF,TGTGCCTGGAGTTGGGACAGGGTCGGCTATGGCTACACCTTC
13,TRBJ2-7,NA,TRBV28,NA,CASSLPVTYEQYF,TGTGCCAGCAGTTTACCAGTTACCTACGAGCAGTACTTC
15,TRBJ2-5,NA,TRBV7-7,TRBD2,CASSFTSGDAETQYF,TGTGCCAGCAGCTTCACTAGCGGGGATGCAGAGACCCAGTACTTC
14,TRBJ1-2,NA,TRBV11-2,NA,CASSLAPATDGYTF,TGTGCCAGCAGCTTAGCCCCCGCGACAGATGGCTACACCTTC
13,TRBJ2-2,NA,TRBV29-1,NA,CSVVEISGGELFF,TGCAGCGTTGTGGAGATTAGCGGAGGGGAGCTGTTTTTT
13,TRBJ1-2,once,TRBV5-5,TRBD1,CASSLTGGSGYTF,TGTGCCAGCAGCCTGACAGGGGGTAGCGGCTACACCTTC
16,TRBJ2-1,NA,TRBV7-9,TRBD2,CASSLYRGRDHNEQFF,TGTGCCAGCAGCTTATATAGAGGGAGGGACCACAATGAGCAGTTCTTC
13,TRBJ1-1,NA,TRBV19,NA,CASSMSTVNGAFF,TGTGCCAGTAGTATGTCCACGGTGAATGGTGCTTTCTTT
13,TRBJ1-2,NA,TRBV10-2,NA,CASSEGQLYGYTF,TGCGCCAGCAGTGAGGGGCAGCTCTATGGCTACACCTTC
14,TRBJ2-7,NA,TRBV27,TRBD2,CASSFGTSSYEQYF,TGTGCCAGCAGTTTTGGGACTAGCTCCTACGAGCAGTACTTC
13,TRBJ2-1,NA,TRBV12-3/TRBV12-4,NA,CASSLGEAGGQFF,TGTGCCAGCAGTTTAGGGGAAGCCGGGGGGCAGTTCTTC
14,TRBJ1-2,NA,TRBV3-1/TRBV3-2,NA,CASSVSGTPHGYTF,TGTGCCAGCAGCGTCTCCGGGACTCCCCATGGCTACACCTTC
13,TRBJ1-2,once,TRBV6-5,TRBD1,CASSPWTGGGYTF,TGTGCCAGCAGTCCTTGGACAGGGGGCGGCTACACCTTC
14,TRBJ2-1,few,TRBV11-2,NA,CASSEGFVDHEQFF,TGTGCCAGCAGCGAGGGATTTGTGGACCATGAGCAGTTCTTC
15,TRBJ2-1,NA,TRBV7-9,NA,CASSLGAPLGNEQFF,TGTGCCAGCAGCTTAGGGGCCCCTCTGGGCAATGAGCAGTTCTTC
13,TRBJ2-1,NA,TRBV4-3,NA,CASSQDTDNEQFF,TGCGCCAGCAGCCAAGATACAGACAATGAGCAGTTCTTC
14,TRBJ2-3,NA,TRBV11-3,NA,CASSDRDFTDTQYF,TGTGCCAGCAGCGATCGGGACTTTACAGATACGCAGTATTTT
14,TRBJ1-2,NA,TRBV7-9,NA,CASSPIQGGYGYTF,TGTGCCAGCAGCCCCATACAGGGCGGCTATGGCTACACCTTC
12,TRBJ2-3,few,TRBV18,NA,CASSRTGKGQYF,TGTGCCAGCTCACGTACAGGGAAGGGGCAGTATTTT
15,TRBJ2-3,NA,TRBV4-3,NA,CASSPWQRFGHTQYF,TGCGCCAGCAGCCCCTGGCAGCGGTTCGGTCATACGCAGTATTTT
16,TRBJ2-3,NA,TRBV10-1,NA,CASSESDSPSTDTQYF,TGCGCCAGCAGTGAGTCGGACAGTCCTAGCACAGATACGCAGTATTTT
15,TRBJ1-2,NA,TRBV7-3,NA,CASSLAYSLRYGYTF,TGTGCCAGCAGCTTAGCCTACAGTTTAAGGTATGGCTACACCTTC
12,TRBJ2-7,NA,TRBV27,NA,CASSQQGNGQYF,TGTGCCAGCAGTCAACAGGGAAATGGGCAGTACTTC
16,TRBJ2-1,NA,TRBV5-1,TRBD2,CASSWGGASGGDEQFF,TGCGCCAGCAGCTGGGGCGGGGCTAGCGGGGGCGACGAGCAGTTCTTC
15,TRBJ1-4,NA,TRBV18,NA,CASSSSYRAGLELFF,TGTGCCAGCTCATCTTCATACAGGGCCGGCCTTGAACTGTTTTTT